This is a list of T cell receptor beta chains from one sample in a study of blood T cell repertoires in COVID-19. Using immunoSEQ multiplex PCR, the repertoire was profiled, and TCRdb retains in-frame clones only, with some absent. The sample shows fewer than 250,000 clones, 85% to 90% of them seen only once. The sequenced material came from PBMCs or T cells enriched from blood (not recorded which). The source is a middle-aged man who had been exposed to COVID-19. CDR3s include the opening cysteine and the closing phenylalanine or tryptophan. The D gene is left open where the match is weak. Size tells how often a clone was seen (once, few, many) or the class of an expanded clone, and some rows leave it out.

>TRBD2|TRBJ2-1|-|TRBV7-9
TGTGCCAGCAGCCGGGGACTAGCAGGTTACAATGAGCAGTTCTTC
CASSRGLAGYNEQFF
>TRBD2|TRBJ2-1|-|TRBV27
TGTGCCAGCAGTCCCAAGACTAGCGGTCTTGAGCAGTTCTTC
CASSPKTSGLEQFF
>TRBD1|TRBJ1-1|-|TRBV19
TGTGCCAGTAGTCTAAGACAGGGTTCCGCTGAAGCTTTCTTT
CASSLRQGSAEAFF
>-|TRBJ1-2|-|TRBV5-1
TGCGCCAGCAGCTTAGATGGGCAGGGGTTCAACTATGGCTACACCTTC
CASSLDGQGFNYGYTF
>TRBD2|TRBJ2-1|-|TRBV10-1
TGCGCCAGCTCCTGGACTAGCGGGAGGGGCAATGAGCAGTTCTTC
CASSWTSGRGNEQFF
>-|TRBJ1-5|-|TRBV27
TGTGCCAGCAGTGCCGCGGGTTATAGCAATCAGCCCCAGCATTTT
CASSAAGYSNQPQHF
>-|TRBJ1-1|-|TRBV7-9
TGTGCCAGCAGCCACTCTTCGGAAGCTTTCTTT
CASSHSSEAFF
>TRBD2|TRBJ2-5|-|TRBV5-6
TGTGCCAGCAGCGGCTGGGACTACCGGGAGACCCAGTACTTC
CASSGWDYRETQYF
>TRBD1|TRBJ1-2|-|TRBV5-1
TGCGCCAGCAGCGGACACGGACAGGGGGCCTTCGGCTACACCTTC
CASSGHGQGAFGYTF
>TRBD1|TRBJ1-2|few|TRBV28
TGTGCCAGCAGTTTAGTCCGGGGATCCAACGACAGGGGGATAGGCTACACCTTC
CASSLVRGSNDRGIGYTF
>-|TRBJ2-1|-|TRBV6-5
TGTGCCAGCAGTTACGCCCGCGCCTACAATGAGCAGTTCTTC
CASSYARAYNEQFF
>-|TRBJ1-6|-|TRBV7-9
TGTGCCAGCAGCTCGGTGACAGCCTATAATTCACCCCTCCACTTT
CASSSVTAYNSPLHF
>TRBD1|TRBJ2-2|-|TRBV4-1
TGCGCCAGCAGCCGTAAAGGGACAGGGGGCTCGACCGGGGAGCTGTTTTTT
CASSRKGTGGSTGELFF
>-|TRBJ1-6|-|TRBV5-6
TGTGCCAGCAGCTTAGCCGGGACTAAGAATTCACCCCTCCACTTT
CASSLAGTKNSPLHF
>-|TRBJ2-1|-|TRBV30
TGTGCCTGGACAGTCTACAATGAGCAGTTCTTC
CAWTVYNEQFF
>-|TRBJ1-2|-|TRBV18
TGTGCCAGCTCACCCACGGCCAGGGGCTTTGCCTATGGCTACACCTTC
CASSPTARGFAYGYTF
>-|TRBJ2-3|-|TRBV5-1
TGCGCCAGCAGCTTGGACCGGGTAATCACAGATACGCAGTATTTT
CASSLDRVITDTQYF
>-|TRBJ2-5|-|TRBV18
TGTGCCAGCTCACCCTCGAGCCAAGAGACCCAGTACTTC
CASSPSSQETQYF
>-|TRBJ1-2|-|TRBV4-1
TGCGCCAGCAGCCGAGGGAGAGGGACTCATGAGGTGGATGGCTACACCTTC
CASSRGRGTHEVDGYTF
>-|TRBJ1-1|-|TRBV9
TGTGCCAGCAGCTCCACCCCGCTTTTCGAGTCTGAAGCTTTCTTT
CASSSTPLFESEAFF
>-|TRBJ2-5|-|TRBV28
TGTGCCAGCAGCTGGCACAGGGACCAGGTAGAGACCCAGTACTTC
CASSWHRDQVETQYF
>-|TRBJ1-5|once|TRBV5-1
TGCGCCAGCAGCTCTGAGCCTAGCAATCAGCCCCAGCATTTT
CASSSEPSNQPQHF
>TRBD2|TRBJ2-1|-|TRBV5-5
TGTGCCAGCAGCCCTGGGACTAGAAACAATGAGCAGTTCTTC
CASSPGTRNNEQFF
>-|TRBJ2-5|once|TRBV5-1
TGCGCCAGCAGCCCACGATCGGGAGAGACCCAGTACTTC
CASSPRSGETQYF
>TRBD1|TRBJ1-2|-|TRBV2
TGTGCCAGCAGTGAATTCAGGAGAGGGGGCTCTAACTATGGCTACACCTTC
CASSEFRRGGSNYGYTF
>-|TRBJ1-1|-|TRBV7-2
TGTGCCAGCAGCTCGATAAACAGGGCCCCTGAAGCTTTCTTT
CASSSINRAPEAFF
>-|TRBJ1-4|-|TRBV10-1
TGCGCCAGCAGTGAGACGAACACAGGGAAACTGTTTTTT
CASSETNTGKLFF
>TRBD2|TRBJ2-5|-|TRBV15
TGTGCCACCACCACCGGAGGAGCGGGAGTAGAGACCCAGTACTTC
CATTTGGAGVETQYF
>TRBD2|TRBJ2-3|-|TRBV6-5
TGTGCCAGCAGAGTCGGACTAGGCGCAGATACGCAGTATTTT
CASRVGLGADTQYF
>-|TRBJ1-5|-|TRBV5-8
TGTGCCGACCAAAGGAGTTATAGCAATCAGCCCCAGCATTTT
CADQRSYSNQPQHF
>TRBD2|TRBJ2-1|-|TRBV7-7
TGTGCTAGCAGCCCCGGGGGGTACAATGAGCAGTTCTTC
CASSPGGYNEQFF